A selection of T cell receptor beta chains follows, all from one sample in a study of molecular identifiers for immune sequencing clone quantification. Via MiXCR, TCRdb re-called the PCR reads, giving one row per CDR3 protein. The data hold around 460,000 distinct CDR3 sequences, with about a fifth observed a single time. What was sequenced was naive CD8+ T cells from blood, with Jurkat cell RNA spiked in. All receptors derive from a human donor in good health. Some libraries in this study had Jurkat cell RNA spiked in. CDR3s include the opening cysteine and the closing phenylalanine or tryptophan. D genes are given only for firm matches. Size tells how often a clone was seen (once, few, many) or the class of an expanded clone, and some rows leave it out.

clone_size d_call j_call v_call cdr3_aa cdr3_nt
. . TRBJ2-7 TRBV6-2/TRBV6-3 CASTEAGTYEQYF TGTGCCAGCACTGAGGCGGGTACCTACGAGCAGTACTTC
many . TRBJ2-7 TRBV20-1 CSARDLGAEQYF TGCAGTGCTAGAGATCTGGGGGCAGAGCAGTACTTC
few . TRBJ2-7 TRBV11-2 CASSNGIYEQYF TGTGCCAGCAGCAACGGGATTTACGAGCAGTACTTC
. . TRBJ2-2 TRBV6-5 CASSYSMTRTVTTGELFF TGTGCCAGCAGTTACTCGATGACCAGGACAGTCACCACCGGGGAGCTGTTTTTT
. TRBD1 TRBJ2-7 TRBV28 CASNQPTGAAPYEQYF TGTGCCAGCAACCAACCGACAGGGGCCGCCCCCTACGAGCAGTACTTC
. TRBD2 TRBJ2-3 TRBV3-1 CASSQYGGAMDTQYF TGTGCCAGCAGCCAATACGGGGGGGCTATGGATACGCAGTATTTT
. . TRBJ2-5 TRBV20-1 CSGGRAKETQYF TGCAGTGGGGGCAGGGCGAAAGAGACCCAGTACTTC
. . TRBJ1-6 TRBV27 CASSFGTPYNSPLHF TGTGCCAGCAGTTTTGGAACACCTTATAATTCACCCCTCCACTTT
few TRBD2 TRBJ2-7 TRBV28 CASSLRGSVRYEQYF TGTGCCAGCAGTTTACGCGGGAGCGTTCGCTACGAGCAGTACTTC
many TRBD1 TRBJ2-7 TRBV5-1 CASSFGTDSYEQYF TGCGCCAGCAGCTTTGGGACAGACTCCTACGAGCAGTACTTC